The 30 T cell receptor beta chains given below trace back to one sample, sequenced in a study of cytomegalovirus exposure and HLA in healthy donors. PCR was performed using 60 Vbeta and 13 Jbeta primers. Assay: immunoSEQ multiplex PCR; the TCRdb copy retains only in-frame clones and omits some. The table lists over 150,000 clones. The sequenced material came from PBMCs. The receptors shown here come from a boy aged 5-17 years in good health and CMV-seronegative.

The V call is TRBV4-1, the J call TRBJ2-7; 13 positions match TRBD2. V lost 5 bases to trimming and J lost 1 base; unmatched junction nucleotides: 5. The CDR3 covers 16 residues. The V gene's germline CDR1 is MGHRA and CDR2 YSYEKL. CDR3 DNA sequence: TGCGCCAGCAGCACGGGACTAGCGGGGTTATCCTACGAGCAGTACTTC. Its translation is CASSTGLAGLSYEQYF.

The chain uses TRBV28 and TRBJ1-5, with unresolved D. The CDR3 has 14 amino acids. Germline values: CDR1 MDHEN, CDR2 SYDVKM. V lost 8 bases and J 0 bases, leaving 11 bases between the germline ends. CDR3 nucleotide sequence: TGTGCCAGCCTTACGGGTTTTAGCAATCAGCCCCAGCATTTT. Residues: CASLTGFSNQPQHF.

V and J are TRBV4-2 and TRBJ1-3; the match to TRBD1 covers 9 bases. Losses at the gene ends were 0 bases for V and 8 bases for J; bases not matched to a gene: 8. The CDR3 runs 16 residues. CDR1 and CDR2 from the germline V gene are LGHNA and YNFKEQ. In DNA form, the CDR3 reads TGTGCCAGCAGCCAAGAGACGGGGACAGGGACATACACCATATATTTT. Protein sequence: CASSQETGTGTYTIYF.

As DNA, the CDR3 is TGTGCCAGTAGTATAAGAACCCACCGGACCGGGGAGCTGTTTTTT. This encodes CASSIRTHRTGELFF. The V call is TRBV19, the J call TRBJ2-2; D not resolved. The CDR3 length is 15 residues. Per the germline V gene, CDR1 is LNHDA and CDR2 is SQIVND (reference sequence). V was clipped by 2 bases and J by 5 bases, with 12 bases between them.

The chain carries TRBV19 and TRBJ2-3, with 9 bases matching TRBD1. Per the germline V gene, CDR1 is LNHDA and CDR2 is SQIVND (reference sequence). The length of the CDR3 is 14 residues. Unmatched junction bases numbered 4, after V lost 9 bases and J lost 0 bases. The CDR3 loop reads CASWTGDSTDTQYF. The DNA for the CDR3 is TGTGCCAGCTGGACAGGGGACAGCACAGATACGCAGTATTTT.

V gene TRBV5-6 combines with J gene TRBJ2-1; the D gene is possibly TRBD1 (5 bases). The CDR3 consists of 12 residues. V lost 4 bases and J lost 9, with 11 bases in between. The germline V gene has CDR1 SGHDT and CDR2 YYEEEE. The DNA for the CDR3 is TGTGCCAGCAGCGATGACAGCCCTGAGCAGTTCTTC. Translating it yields CASSDDSPEQFF.

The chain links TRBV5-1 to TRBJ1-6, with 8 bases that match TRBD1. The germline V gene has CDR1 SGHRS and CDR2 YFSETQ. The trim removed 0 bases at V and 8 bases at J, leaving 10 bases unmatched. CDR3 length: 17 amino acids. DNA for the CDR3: TGCGCCAGCAGCTTGGTTGGGTACGGGACAGGCGATTCACCCCTCCACTTT. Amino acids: CASSLVGYGTGDSPLHF.

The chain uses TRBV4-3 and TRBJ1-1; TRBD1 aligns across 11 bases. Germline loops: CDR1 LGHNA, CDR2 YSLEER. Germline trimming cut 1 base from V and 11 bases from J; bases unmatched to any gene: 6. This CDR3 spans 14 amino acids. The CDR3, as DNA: TGCGCCAGCAGCCAAGGGGGACAGGGGGATTATGCTTTCTTT. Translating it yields CASSQGGQGDYAFF.

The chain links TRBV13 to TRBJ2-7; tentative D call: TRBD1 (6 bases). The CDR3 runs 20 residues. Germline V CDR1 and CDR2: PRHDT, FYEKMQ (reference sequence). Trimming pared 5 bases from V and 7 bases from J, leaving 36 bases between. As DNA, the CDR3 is TGTGCCAGCAGCCAAACAGGGACCCCCTACGTTCCCCCGACACCTTATGAGCAGTACTTC. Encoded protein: CASSQTGTPYVPPTPYEQYF.

CDR3 amino acids: CASTGQGRDEQYF. The CDR3 DNA reads TGTGCCAGCACAGGACAGGGACGGGACGAGCAGTACTTC. This chain joins TRBV2 and TRBJ2-7; 8 bases agree with TRBD1. The V and J ends lost 7 bases and 5 bases, in that order; junction bases with no gene match: 7. The germline V gene encodes CDR1 SNHLY and CDR2 FYNNEI. The CDR3 has 13 residues. The full variable domain, rest sourced from reference TRBV2 and TRBJ2-7, is EPEVTQTPSHQVTQMGQEVILRCVPISNHLYFYWYRQILGQKVEFLVSFYNNEISEKSEIFDDQFSVERPDGSNFTLKIRSTKLEDSAMYFCASTGQGRDEQYFGPGTRLTVT.

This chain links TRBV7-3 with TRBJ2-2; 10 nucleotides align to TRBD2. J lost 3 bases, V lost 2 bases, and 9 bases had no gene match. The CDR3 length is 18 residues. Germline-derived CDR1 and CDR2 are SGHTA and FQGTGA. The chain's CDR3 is CASSLGPAGGPDTGELFF. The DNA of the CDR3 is TGTGCCAGCAGCTTAGGTCCAGCGGGGGGGCCCGACACCGGGGAGCTGTTTTTT. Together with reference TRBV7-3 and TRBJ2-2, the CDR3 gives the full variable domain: GAGVSQTPSNKVTEKGKYVELRCDPISGHTALYWYRQSLGQGPEFLIYFQGTGAADDSGLPNDRFFAVRPEGSVSTLKIQRTERGDSAVYLCASSLGPAGGPDTGELFFGEGSRLTVL.

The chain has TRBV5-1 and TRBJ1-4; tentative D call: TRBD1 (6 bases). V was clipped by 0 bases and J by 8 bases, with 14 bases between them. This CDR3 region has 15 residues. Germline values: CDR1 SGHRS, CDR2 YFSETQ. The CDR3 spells CASSLEGQGQEKLFF. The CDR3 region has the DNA TGCGCCAGCAGCTTGGAGGGGCAGGGGCAAGAAAAACTGTTTTTT. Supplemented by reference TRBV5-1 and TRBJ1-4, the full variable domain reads KAGVTQTPRYLIKTRGQQVTLSCSPISGHRSVSWYQQTPGQGLQFLFEYFSETQRNKGNFPGRFSGRQFSNSRSEMNVSTLELGDSALYLCASSLEGQGQEKLFFGSGTQLSVL.

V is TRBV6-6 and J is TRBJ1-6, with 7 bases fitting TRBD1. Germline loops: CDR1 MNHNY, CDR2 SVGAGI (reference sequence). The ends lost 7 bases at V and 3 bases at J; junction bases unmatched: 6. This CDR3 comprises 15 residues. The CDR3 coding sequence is TGTGCCAGCAATGAACGGGACAGCTATAATTCACCCCTCCACTTT. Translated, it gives CASNERDSYNSPLHF.

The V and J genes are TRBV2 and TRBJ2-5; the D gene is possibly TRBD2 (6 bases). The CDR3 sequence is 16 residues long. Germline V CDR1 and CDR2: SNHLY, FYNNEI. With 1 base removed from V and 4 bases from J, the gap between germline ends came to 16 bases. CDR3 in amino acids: CASSEEDAGRRETQYF. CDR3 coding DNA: TGTGCCAGCAGTGAAGAGGATGCAGGGAGGAGAGAGACCCAGTACTTC.

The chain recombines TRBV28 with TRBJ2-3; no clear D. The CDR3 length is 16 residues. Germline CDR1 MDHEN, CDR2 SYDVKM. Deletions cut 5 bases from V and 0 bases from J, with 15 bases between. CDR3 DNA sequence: TGTGCCAGCAGTCCTGTCGAACTCCCTAGCACAGATACGCAGTATTTT. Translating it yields CASSPVELPSTDTQYF. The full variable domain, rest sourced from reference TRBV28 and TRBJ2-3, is DVKVTQSSRYLVKRTGEKVFLECVQDMDHENMFWYRQDPGLGLRLIYFSYDVKMKEKGDIPEGYSVSREKKERFSLILESASTNQTSMYLCASSPVELPSTDTQYFGPGTRLTVL.

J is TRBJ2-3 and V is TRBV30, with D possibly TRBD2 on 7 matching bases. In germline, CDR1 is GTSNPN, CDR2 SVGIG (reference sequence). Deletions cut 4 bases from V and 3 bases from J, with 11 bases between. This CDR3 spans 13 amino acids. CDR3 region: CAWKRGGTDTQYF. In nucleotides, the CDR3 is TGTGCCTGGAAGAGGGGGGGGACAGATACGCAGTATTTT.

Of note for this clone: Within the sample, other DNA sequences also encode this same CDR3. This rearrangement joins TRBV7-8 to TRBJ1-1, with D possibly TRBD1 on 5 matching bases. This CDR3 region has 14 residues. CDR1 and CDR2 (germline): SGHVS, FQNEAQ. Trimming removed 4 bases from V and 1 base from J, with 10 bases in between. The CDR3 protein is CASSYSDTNTEAFF. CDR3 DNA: TGTGCCAGCAGCTACTCGGACACGAACACTGAAGCTTTCTTT. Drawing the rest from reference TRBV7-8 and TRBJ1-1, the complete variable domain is GAGVSQSPRYKVAKRGQDVALRCDPISGHVSLFWYQQALGQGPEFLTYFQNEAQLDKSGLPSDRFFAERPEGSVSTLKIQRTQQEDSAVYLCASSYSDTNTEAFFGQGTRLTVV.

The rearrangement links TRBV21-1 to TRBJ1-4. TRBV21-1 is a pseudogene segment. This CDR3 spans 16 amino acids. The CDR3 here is CASSKRRSSTNEKLFF. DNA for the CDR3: TGTGCCAGCAGCAAACGGCGGAGTTCAACTAATGAAAAACTGTTTTTT.

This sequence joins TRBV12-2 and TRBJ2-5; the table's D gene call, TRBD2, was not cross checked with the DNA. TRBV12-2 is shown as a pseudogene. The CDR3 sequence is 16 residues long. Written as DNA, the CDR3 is TGTGCAAGTCGCTTAGCTCCGGGACTGCAGCAAGAGACCCAGTACTTC. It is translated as CASRLAPGLQQETQYF.

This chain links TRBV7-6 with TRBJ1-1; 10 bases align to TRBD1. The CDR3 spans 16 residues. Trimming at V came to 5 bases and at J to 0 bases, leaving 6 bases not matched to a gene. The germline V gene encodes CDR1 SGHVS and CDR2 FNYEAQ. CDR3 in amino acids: CASSPGQGGMNTEAFF. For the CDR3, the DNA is TGTGCCAGCAGCCCAGGACAGGGGGGGATGAACACTGAAGCTTTCTTT.

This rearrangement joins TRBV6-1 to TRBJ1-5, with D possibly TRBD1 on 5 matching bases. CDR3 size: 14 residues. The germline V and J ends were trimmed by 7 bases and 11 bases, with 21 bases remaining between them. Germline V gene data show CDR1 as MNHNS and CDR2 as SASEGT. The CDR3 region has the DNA TGTGCCAGCACCGAGCGGGCCGGGGGTTTGGCCCAGCATTTT. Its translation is CASTERAGGLAQHF.

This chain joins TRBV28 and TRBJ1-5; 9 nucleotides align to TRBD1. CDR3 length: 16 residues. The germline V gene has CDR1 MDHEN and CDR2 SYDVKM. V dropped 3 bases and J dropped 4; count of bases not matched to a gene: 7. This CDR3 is CASSFPGQGGNQPQHF. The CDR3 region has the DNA TGTGCCAGCAGTTTTCCGGGACAGGGAGGGAATCAGCCCCAGCATTTT.

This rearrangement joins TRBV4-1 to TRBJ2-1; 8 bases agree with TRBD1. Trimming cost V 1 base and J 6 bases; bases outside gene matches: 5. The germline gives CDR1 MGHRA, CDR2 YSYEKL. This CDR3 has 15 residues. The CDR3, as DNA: TGCGCCAGCAGCCAAGGGGGACAGGCTTCCAATGAGCAGTTCTTC. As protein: CASSQGGQASNEQFF.

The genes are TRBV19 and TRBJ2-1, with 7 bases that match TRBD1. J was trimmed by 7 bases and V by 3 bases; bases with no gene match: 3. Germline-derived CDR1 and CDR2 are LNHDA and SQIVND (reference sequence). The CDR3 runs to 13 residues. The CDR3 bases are TGTGCCAGTAGTATCGACAGGGCTAATGAGCAGTTCTTC. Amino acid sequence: CASSIDRANEQFF.

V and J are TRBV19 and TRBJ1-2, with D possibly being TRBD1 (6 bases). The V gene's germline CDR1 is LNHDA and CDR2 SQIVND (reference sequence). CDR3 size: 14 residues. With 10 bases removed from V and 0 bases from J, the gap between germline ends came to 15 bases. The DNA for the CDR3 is TGTGCCACTAGGGCCAGGGGTTCTAACTATGGCTACACCTTC. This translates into CATRARGSNYGYTF.

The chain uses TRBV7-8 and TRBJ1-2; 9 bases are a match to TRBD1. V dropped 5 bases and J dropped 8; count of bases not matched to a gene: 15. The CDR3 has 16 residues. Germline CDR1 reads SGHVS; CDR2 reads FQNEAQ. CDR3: CASSLTRDRVSPGYTF. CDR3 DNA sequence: TGTGCCAGCAGCCTCACCCGGGACAGGGTCTCGCCCGGCTACACCTTC.

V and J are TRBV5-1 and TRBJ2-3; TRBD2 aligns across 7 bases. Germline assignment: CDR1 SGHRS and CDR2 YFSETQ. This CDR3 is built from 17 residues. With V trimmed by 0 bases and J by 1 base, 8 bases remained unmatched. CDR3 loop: CASSLDWQRGRTDTQYF. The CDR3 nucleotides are TGCGCCAGCAGCTTGGATTGGCAGCGGGGCCGCACAGATACGCAGTATTTT.

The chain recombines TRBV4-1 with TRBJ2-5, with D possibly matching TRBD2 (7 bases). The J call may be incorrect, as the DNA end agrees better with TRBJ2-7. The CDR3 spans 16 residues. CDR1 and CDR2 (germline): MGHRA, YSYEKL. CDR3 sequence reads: CASSQVQAGANDEQYF. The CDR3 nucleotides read TGCGCCAGCAGCCAAGTTCAGGCGGGGGCAAACGACGAGCAGTACTTC.

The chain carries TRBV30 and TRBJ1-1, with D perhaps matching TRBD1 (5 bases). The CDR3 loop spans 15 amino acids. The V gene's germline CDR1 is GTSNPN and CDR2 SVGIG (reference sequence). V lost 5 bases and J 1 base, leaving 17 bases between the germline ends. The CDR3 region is CAWRGWGDPNTEAFF. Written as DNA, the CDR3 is TGTGCCTGGCGGGGGTGGGGAGACCCGAACACTGAAGCTTTCTTT.

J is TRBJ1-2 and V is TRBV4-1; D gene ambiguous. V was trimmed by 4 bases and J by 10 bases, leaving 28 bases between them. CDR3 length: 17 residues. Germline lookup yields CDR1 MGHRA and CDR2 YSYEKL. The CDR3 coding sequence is TGCGCCAGCAGCCCGGTAGAGACGGTGGGTAGCCATGGTGCCTACACCTTC. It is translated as CASSPVETVGSHGAYTF.